This T cell receptor beta chain was found in a study of glioma-infiltrating T cells after dendritic cell vaccination. Study observations and caveats: Higher pretreatment TIL content predicted longer progression-free time and survival.

Up to about 2 ug genomic DNA was used for TCRB CDR3 amplification. TCRdb's copy holds only in-frame clones and misses some; the assay was immunoSEQ multiplex PCR. Here the sample spans tens of thousands of clones, about 80% being singletons. Details on this clone: The antigen is undetermined.

CDR1 is SNHLY, CDR2 FYNNEI, per germline. There are 16 residues in the CDR3. The V end lost 3 bases, the J end lost 0 bases, and 12 bases lay between the germline ends. Material: blood, obtained before dendritic cell vaccination. This sequence was found in a human donor with glioblastoma. This rearrangement joins TRBV2 to TRBJ1-5; possible D gene TRBD1, 5 bases. DNA of the CDR3: TGTGCCAGCAGTGACGGTCGGGGGGTTAGCAATCAGCCCCAGCATTTT. This translates into CASSDGRGVSNQPQHF.